The sequence of this T cell receptor (beta chain) was determined in a study of vaccination and CD4 T cells after COVID-19. About the study: Overlapping spike peptides from SARS-CoV-2, HCoV-NL63, HCoV-OC43 and HCoV-229E served to stimulate the cells. Whole-study results and caveats: Rising from 21 to 38, the median of SARS-CoV-2-reactive clonotypes did not change significantly.

Documented treatment: approximately nine-day PBMC culture with coronavirus spike peptide pools or control peptides (ViraFEST assay). Under the ViraFEST approach, antigen-specific T cells were expanded with peptide pools and TCRs subsequently sequenced. This clonotype was counted only a few times. Its antigen remains unidentified. The germline CDR1 and CDR2 sequences are MRHNA and SNTAGT. The CDR3 totals 12 residues. Trimming removed 8 bases from V and 7 bases from J, with 12 bases in between. The Oncomine TCR Beta short-read assay sequenced DNA from cultured CD4+ T cells. Each CDR3 protein is one row after TCRdb ran MiXCR on the PCR reads. Among about 14,000 distinct CDR3 sequences listed, approximately 55% were seen once.

Sequenced: CD4+ T cells from blood, cultured in vitro. The V and J genes are TRBV6-4 and TRBJ1-5, with D hard to call. The receptor was isolated from a human donor who had recovered from COVID-19. The CDR3 protein is CASGDPRQPQHF. The CDR3 DNA reads as TGTGCCAGCGGGGATCCTAGGCAGCCCCAGCATTTT.